These 4 T cell receptor beta chains were sequenced from one sample in a study of CD8 T cells in ankylosing spondylitis. MiXCR was run by TCRdb on the 5' RACE reads, yielding one entry per CDR3 protein. The sample records about 92,000 distinct CDR3 sequences, around 9.4% being singletons. The sequenced material came from blood, either unsorted or a sorted T cell fraction (not recorded which). Receptors originate from a male donor with ankylosing spondylitis or in good health (not recorded which).

This clonotype has a count of ten or more. This rearrangement joins TRBV5-1 to TRBJ2-7; 9 nucleotides line up with TRBD1. The CDR3 totals 14 residues. V lost 4 bases to trimming and J lost 3 bases; unmatched junction nucleotides: 5. Germline values: CDR1 SGHRS, CDR2 YFSETQ. The CDR3 is CASSGRDRVYEQYF. As DNA, the CDR3 is TGCGCCAGCAGCGGCCGGGACAGGGTCTACGAGCAGTACTTC.

At least ten counts were recorded for this clonotype. The chain employs TRBV24-1 and TRBJ2-7; a possible D gene is TRBD1 (6 bases). The germline gives CDR1 KGHDR, CDR2 SFDVKD. With 3 bases removed from V and 4 bases from J, the gap between germline ends came to 9 bases. The CDR3 totals 13 residues. The CDR3 reads CATSDRDTYEQYF. In DNA, the CDR3 is TGTGCCACCAGTGATCGGGACACTTACGAGCAGTACTTC.

This clonotype has ten or more counts. The chain recombines TRBV12-3 or TRBV12-4 with TRBJ1-1; tentatively, D is TRBD1 (5 bases). This CDR3 spans 14 amino acids. Trimming left V 3 bases short and J 1 base short, with 9 bases between. The CDR3 nucleotides are TGTGCCAGCAGTTTGGCCGGGACGAACACTGAAGCTTTCTTT. This codes for CASSLAGTNTEAFF.

This clonotype was seen more than once but under ten times. V gene TRBV11-2 combines with J gene TRBJ2-5; D tentatively reads TRBD1 or TRBD2 (6 bases each). The CDR3 extends over 15 amino acids. Germline CDR1 SGHAT, CDR2 FQNNGV. V shed 10 bases and J shed 5 bases, with 23 bases lying between them. As DNA, the CDR3 is TGTGCCACTCGGGGGCATTCGGGTGGCACGGAGACCCAGTACTTC. Translating it yields CATRGHSGGTETQYF.